This TCR beta chain is drawn from a study of siplizumab effects on memory and regulatory T cells. General observations from the study: No functional test confirmed suppression by proliferating siplizumab-culture Tregs.

About this clone: Its antigen is as yet unknown.

Trimming at V came to 2 bases and at J to 5 bases, leaving 3 bases not matched to a gene. The CDR3 is made up of 14 amino acids. The V gene's germline CDR1 is KGHSH and CDR2 LQKENI. Here immunoSEQ multiplex PCR was the method, and the copy in TCRdb shows in-frame clones only, minus some. The sample comprises roughly 100,000 clones, approximately 91% of which are singletons, and about 12% rests with the top ten. The chain recombines TRBV18 with TRBJ1-5, with TRBD1 identical over 7 bases. This TCR was recovered from a human donor in good health. The sequenced material came from non-Treg CD4+ T cells sorted from blood. CDR3 nucleotides: TGTGCCAGCTCACCAGGAGGGGGCGATCAGCCCCAGCATTTT. Protein: CASSPGGGDQPQHF.